Below, 19 T cell receptor beta chains from the same sample are listed, as sequenced in a study of neurological immune-mediated disorders. Regarding time point: longitudinal time-point 2. TCRdb re-derived calls from the 5' RACE reads in MiXCR, one entry per CDR3 protein. The table has roughly 34,000 distinct CDR3 sequences, around 13% seen once. Sequenced sample: PBMCs. These receptors all stem from a woman aged 40 to 50 in good health.

By sample share, this clonotype is medium-sized. The rearrangement joins TRBV6-1 to TRBJ1-5, with 7 bases identical to TRBD1. This CDR3 has 15 amino acids. Germline V gene data show CDR1 as MNHNS and CDR2 as SASEGT. V lost 6 bases to trimming and J lost 2 bases; unmatched junction nucleotides: 7. The DNA of the CDR3 is TGTGCCAGCAGCCAAACTACAGGGGGCAATCAGCCCCAGCATTTT. This translates into CASSQTTGGNQPQHF.

This clonotype was counted many times. V and J are TRBV20-1 and TRBJ2-7; 10 bases are shared with TRBD1. This CDR3 spans 14 amino acids. Germline loops: CDR1 DFQATT, CDR2 SNEGSKA (reference sequence). J gave up 5 bases and V 3 bases, and 7 bases lay outside the gene matches. In nucleotides, the CDR3 is TGCAGTGCTAGGTCTAGACAGGGGGCCCACGAGCAGTACTTC. Residues: CSARSRQGAHEQYF.

The sample holds many counts of this clonotype. This chain joins TRBV6-5 and TRBJ1-5; TRBD1 is a possible D gene (5 bases). Germline CDR1 MNHEY, CDR2 SVGAGI. The length of the CDR3 is 13 residues. Trimming cost V 2 bases and J 7 bases, with 9 bases left between them. The CDR3 protein is CASSYGAKQPQHF. In DNA form, the CDR3 reads TGTGCCAGCAGTTACGGGGCCAAACAGCCCCAGCATTTT.

Ten or more counts support this clonotype. The CDR3 here is CASRPSGGADTQYF. In DNA form, the CDR3 reads TGTGCCAGCCGACCCAGCGGGGGGGCCGATACGCAGTATTTT. V gene TRBV12-3 or TRBV12-4 combines with J gene TRBJ2-3; 10 bases agree with TRBD2. The CDR3 totals 14 residues. The trim removed 8 bases at V and 6 bases at J, leaving 8 bases unmatched.

On this clonotype itself: Sequence at one end of the junction differs from germline and may be a read error. This chain joins TRBV10-3 and TRBJ1-1, with D hard to call. Looked up from germline, CDR1 is ENHRY and CDR2 is SYGVKD. The CDR3 has 11 residues. The CDR3 here is CVIKGPTEAFF. The CDR3 DNA reads as TGTGTCATCAAAGGGCCCACTGAAGCTTTCTTT.

This clonotype has only a few counts. This chain connects TRBV7-8 to TRBJ2-1; 12 bases agree with TRBD2. This CDR3 is 17 amino acids long. With 5 bases clipped from V and 4 bases from J, the junction kept 9 bases outside the gene matches. The germline gives CDR1 SGHVS, CDR2 FQNEAQ. The CDR3 region has the DNA TGTGCCAGCAGCAGCCGGACTAGCGGGACTACATACAATGAGCAGTTCTTC. The encoded protein is CASSSRTSGTTYNEQFF.

This clonotype was detected ten times or more. V and J are TRBV5-1 and TRBJ2-3, with 8 bases that match TRBD2. Germline trimming cut 1 base from V and 1 base from J; bases unmatched to any gene: 2. The CDR3 is 15 residues long. Germline assignment: CDR1 SGHRS and CDR2 YFSETQ. The CDR3 is CASSLMGLGTDTQYF. The CDR3 DNA reads as TGCGCCAGCAGCTTGATGGGACTAGGCACAGATACGCAGTATTTT.

This clonotype was observed many times. CDR3 residues: CASSQGAGGGTDTQYF. CDR3 DNA sequence: TGCGCCAGCAGCCAAGGGGCGGGCGGGGGGACAGATACGCAGTATTTT. The V and J genes are TRBV4-3 and TRBJ2-3; 8 bases are a match to TRBD2. After removal of 1 base from V and 3 bases from J, the junction contained 6 bases not matched to a gene. Germline V gene data show CDR1 as LGHNA and CDR2 as YSLEER. CDR3 length: 16 residues.

V and J are TRBV15 and TRBJ2-3, with 7 nucleotides matching TRBD1. V dropped 3 bases and J dropped 3; count of bases not matched to a gene: 6. Germline V gives CDR1 LNHNV, CDR2 YYDKDF (reference sequence). The CDR3 is 15 residues long. CDR3 sequence: CATSRGQPSTDTQYF. The CDR3 nucleotides read TGTGCCACCAGCAGGGGACAGCCTTCGACAGATACGCAGTATTTT.

This clonotype was detected ten times or more. This chain connects TRBV12-3 or TRBV12-4 to TRBJ1-2; D not certain. With 1 base removed from V and 4 bases from J, the gap between germline ends came to 7 bases. This CDR3 region has 13 residues. This chain's CDR3 is CASSLVAGYGYTF. For the CDR3, the DNA is TGTGCCAGCAGTTTAGTAGCAGGCTATGGCTACACCTTC.

The CDR3 sequence: CATGGYTEAFF. CDR3 nucleotide sequence: TGTGCCACCGGGGGATACACTGAAGCTTTCTTT. The rearrangement uses TRBV19 and TRBJ1-1; D may be TRBD1 (5 bases). The CDR3 runs to 11 residues. Trimming shortened V by 10 bases and J by 3 bases, and 9 bases separated the two germline ends. Germline-derived CDR1 and CDR2 are LNHDA and SQIVND (reference sequence).

This rearrangement joins TRBV7-3 to TRBJ1-1; a weak D match, TRBD1 (5 bases). CDR1 and CDR2 from the germline V gene are SGHTA and FQGTGA. The CDR3 runs 14 residues. The ends were cut back, 5 bases at V and 1 base at J, with 11 bases in the middle. CDR3: CASSPGQTNTEAFF. As DNA, the CDR3 is TGTGCCAGCAGCCCCGGACAAACGAACACTGAAGCTTTCTTT.

This clonotype came up once. The J gene is TRBJ1-1, the V gene TRBV7-2; tentative D call: TRBD1 (5 bases). This CDR3 has 14 amino acids. Looked up from germline, CDR1 is SGHTA and CDR2 is FQGNSA. Trimming cost V 5 bases and J 3 bases, with 13 bases left between them. The CDR3 sequence: CASSLTEGYTEAFF. CDR3 nucleotide sequence: TGTGCCAGCAGCCTGACTGAGGGGTACACTGAAGCTTTCTTT.

This clonotype was seen at least ten times. The V call is TRBV6-5, the J call TRBJ1-2; a possible D gene is TRBD1 (5 bases). The CDR3 is made up of 15 amino acids. From germline, CDR1 is MNHEY and CDR2 SVGAGI. Deletions cut 6 bases from V and 0 bases from J, with 14 bases between. CDR3: CASSLTGGTNYGYTF. DNA of the CDR3: TGTGCCAGCAGCCTTACTGGGGGAACTAACTATGGCTACACCTTC.

This clonotype was counted ten times or more. The J gene is TRBJ1-1, the V gene TRBV5-1; no clear D. Trimming took off 3 bases at V and 4 bases at J, with 13 bases between the two ends. Germline V gene data show CDR1 as SGHRS and CDR2 as YFSETQ. This CDR3 contains 14 residues. The CDR3 DNA sequence: TGCGCCAGCAGCTCGGGGTCTATGGGCACTGAAGCTTTCTTT. It is translated as CASSSGSMGTEAFF. The whole variable domain, filled in from reference TRBV5-1 and TRBJ1-1, reads KAGVTQTPRYLIKTRGQQVTLSCSPISGHRSVSWYQQTPGQGLQFLFEYFSETQRNKGNFPGRFSGRQFSNSRSEMNVSTLELGDSALYLCASSSGSMGTEAFFGQGTRLTVV.

The chain is built from TRBV20-1 and TRBJ2-1, with unresolved D. Trimming left V 5 bases short and J 8 bases short, with 13 bases between. From germline, CDR1 is DFQATT and CDR2 SNEGSKA (reference sequence). The CDR3 contains 12 residues. Written as DNA, the CDR3 is TGCAGTGCTCCGGACCCCCGGGATGAGCAGTTCTTC. Translation gives CSAPDPRDEQFF.

V is TRBV7-2 and J is TRBJ1-2; D uncertain. This CDR3 has 14 residues. Trimming shortened V by 4 bases and J by 2 bases, and 11 bases separated the two germline ends. The germline gives CDR1 SGHTA, CDR2 FQGNSA. The DNA for the CDR3 is TGTGCCAGCAGCTCCCCTCCGGAGAACTATGGCTACACCTTC. Protein product: CASSSPPENYGYTF.

This clonotype was picked up many times. This chain connects TRBV5-6 to TRBJ2-1, with D perhaps being TRBD1 or TRBD2 (5 bases each). CDR3 length: 16 residues. V dropped 0 bases and J dropped 3 bases, with 13 bases sitting between them. From germline, CDR1 is SGHDT and CDR2 YYEEEE. The CDR3 DNA reads TGTGCCAGCAGCTTGGAGAGGGGAGAAATCTACAATGAGCAGTTCTTC. Its protein product is CASSLERGEIYNEQFF.

In its sample, this clonotype was seen many times. The J gene is TRBJ1-5, the V gene TRBV12-3 or TRBV12-4; D remains ambiguous. This CDR3 spans 14 amino acids. V was pared by 1 base and J by 3 bases, with 7 bases between. The CDR3 here is CASSLEGFNQPQHF. In DNA, the CDR3 is TGTGCCAGCAGTTTAGAGGGCTTCAATCAGCCCCAGCATTTT.